This T cell receptor (beta chain) was obtained from a study of T-cell memory formation after mild COVID-19. Study results and caveats: For contracting clones, CD4+ ones sat mainly in CM and EM, CD8+ in EMRA. The SARS-CoV-2 specificity of second-wave clones reaching peak at day 37 remained unverified. The study detected some responding clones in pre-infection memory, suggesting cross-reactive memory joined.

Turning to this clonotype: Its antigen is not known.

TCR alpha and TCR beta cDNA libraries with sample barcodes and UMIs came from 5'RACE using constant-segment primers. TCRdb redid the calling of the 5' RACE reads with MiXCR, one entry per CDR3 protein. The sample gives some 330,000 distinct CDR3 sequences, over 20% of which show up once; around 13% is in the top ten. The sample comprised PBMCs or a T cell subset sorted from them (not recorded which). This receptor was identified in an adult woman who had mild COVID-19 (a few samples of this study predate the infection). Cell type and time point are not known.

The CDR3 nucleotides are TGTGCCAGCAGTCCCCAACAGGGGGTGTTCTCTGGAAACACCATATATTTT. This sequence encodes CASSPQQGVFSGNTIYF. The V and J genes are TRBV6-5 and TRBJ1-3; 8 nucleotides line up with TRBD1. The length of the CDR3 is 17 residues. With 5 bases clipped from V and 0 bases from J, the junction kept 9 bases outside the gene matches. Per germline, CDR1 MNHEY and CDR2 SVGAGI.